A single sample gave rise to the 10 T cell receptor beta chains below, sequenced in a study of blood T cell repertoires in COVID-19. Profiled with immunoSEQ multiplex PCR; TCRdb holds only in-frame clones, not every one. The data contain fewer than 350,000 clones, less than 85% of them singletons. Sequencing was done on a sample of PBMCs or T cells enriched from blood (not recorded which). These receptors were taken from a woman aged 25 to 39 who had been exposed to COVID-19.

The V gene is TRBV19, the J gene TRBJ2-3, with D perhaps matching TRBD1 (7 bases). The germline V gene encodes CDR1 LNHDA and CDR2 SQIVND (reference sequence). The CDR3 contains 16 residues. Trimming removed 2 bases from V and 6 bases from J, with 18 bases in between. The CDR3 here is CASSIPGLRGQDTQYF. CDR3 nucleotide sequence: TGTGCCAGTAGTATACCGGGACTTAGGGGACAGGATACGCAGTATTTT. Full variable domain (remainder filled in from reference TRBV19 and TRBJ2-3): DGGITQSPKYLFRKEGQNVTLSCEQNLNHDAMYWYRQDPGQGLRLIYYSQIVNDFQKGDIAEGYSVSREKKESFPLTVTSAQKNPTAFYLCASSIPGLRGQDTQYFGPGTRLTVL.

The genes are TRBV5-1 and TRBJ1-4; D might be TRBD1 (5 bases). Germline V gene data show CDR1 as SGHRS and CDR2 as YFSETQ. The CDR3 consists of 16 residues. V gave up 0 bases and J gave up 0 bases, with 9 bases separating them. The CDR3: CASSLGQGATNEKLFF. In DNA, the CDR3 is TGCGCCAGCAGCTTGGGGCAGGGTGCAACTAATGAAAAACTGTTTTTT.

This chain links TRBV19 with TRBJ1-1; D is unresolved. Trimming removed 6 bases at V and 1 base at J, with 9 bases between. The CDR3 has 13 amino acids. From germline, CDR1 is LNHDA and CDR2 SQIVND (reference sequence). The CDR3 DNA sequence: TGTGCCAGTAGAGAACAGAGGAACACTGAAGCTTTCTTT. Its protein is CASREQRNTEAFF.

CDR3 in DNA: TGTGCCAGCAGCCCACTAGCGGGGGGGACAGATACGCAGTATTTT. It is translated as CASSPLAGGTDTQYF. The chain is built from TRBV6-5 and TRBJ2-3, with 13 nucleotides matching TRBD2. Germline V CDR1 and CDR2: MNHEY, SVGAGI. V lost 6 bases and J lost 3; bases outside the gene matches: 3. This CDR3 contains 15 residues.

The rearrangement links TRBV6-2 or TRBV6-3 to TRBJ2-1; D is undetermined. The CDR3 contains 11 residues. V dropped 4 bases and J dropped 6 bases, with 4 bases sitting between them. Germline V CDR1 and CDR2: MNHEY, SVGEGT. CDR3 sequence: CASSSFNEQFF. The CDR3 DNA sequence: TGTGCCAGCAGTTCTTTCAATGAGCAGTTCTTC.

This clone was detected a few times. DNA for the CDR3: TGTGCCAGCAGCCCTCGCCATAAGACAGGGGCCTCCTATAATTCACCCCTCCACTTT. It is translated as CASSPRHKTGASYNSPLHF. The chain couples TRBV3-1 (or the pseudogene TRBV3-2) to TRBJ1-6, with TRBD1 identical over 8 bases. V lost 4 bases to trimming and J lost 0 bases; unmatched junction nucleotides: 11. This CDR3 comprises 19 residues. Germline assignment: CDR1 LGHDT and CDR2 YNNKEL (reference sequence).

The chain employs TRBV5-1 and TRBJ1-5; the D gene is possibly TRBD1 (5 bases). V lost 0 bases and J 5 bases, leaving 12 bases between the germline ends. The CDR3 covers 15 residues. CDR1 and CDR2 from the germline V gene are SGHRS and YFSETQ. The CDR3 spells CASSLVGGKDQPQHF. The CDR3, as DNA: TGCGCCAGCAGCTTGGTTGGGGGGAAAGATCAGCCCCAGCATTTT.

The chain links TRBV28 to TRBJ1-1; possible D gene TRBD1, 6 bases. Germline CDR1 reads MDHEN; CDR2 reads SYDVKM. Trimming took 2 bases from V and 5 from J, leaving 12 bases between them. This CDR3 is built from 14 residues. The CDR3 bases are TGTGCCAGCAGTTTAACACAGGGAGGGACTGAAGCTTTCTTT. Residues: CASSLTQGGTEAFF.

The gene calls are TRBV6-4 and TRBJ1-5, with D possibly TRBD1 on 6 matching bases. CDR3 length: 16 residues. The ends were cut back, 1 base at V and 2 bases at J, with 12 bases in the middle. Per germline, CDR1 MRHNA and CDR2 SNTAGT. The CDR3 spells CASSDLDRGGNQPQHF. CDR3 coding DNA: TGTGCCAGCAGTGACTTGGACAGAGGGGGCAATCAGCCCCAGCATTTT.

V gene TRBV6-5 combines with J gene TRBJ2-1; D call uncertain. CDR1 and CDR2 (germline): MNHEY, SVGAGI. Trimming removed 6 bases from V and 5 bases from J, with 17 bases in between. The CDR3 is made up of 15 amino acids. CDR3 sequence reads: CASSSSPWANNEQFF. CDR3 nucleotides: TGTGCCAGCAGCTCATCCCCTTGGGCAAACAATGAGCAGTTCTTC.